These T cell receptor beta chains were read from a single sample in a study of blood T cell repertoires in COVID-19. Sequencing used immunoSEQ multiplex PCR; TCRdb keeps in-frame clones, though not all of them. This sample has 45,000 to 50,000 clones, with about 83% found just once. The specimen was peripheral blood. Source of these receptors: an elderly man in a cohort sampled during active COVID-19. CDR3s include the opening cysteine and the closing phenylalanine or tryptophan. The order of the fields is V gene, D gene, clone size, J gene, CDR3 protein, CDR3 DNA. The D gene is left open where the match is weak. Expanded clones get a size class; other rows say once, few or many, or leave the size out.

>TRBV23-1|TRBD1|-|TRBJ1-1
CASSQSSTGGGGNTEAFF
TGCGCCAGCAGTCAATCGTCGACAGGGGGCGGCGGGAACACTGAAGCTTTCTTT
>TRBV3-1/TRBV3-2|TRBD1|-|TRBJ2-3
CASSPRDRGRADTQYF
TGTGCCAGCAGCCCCCGGGACAGGGGGCGGGCAGATACGCAGTATTTT
>TRBV7-2|TRBD1|-|TRBJ2-1
CASSPRQGFNNEQFF
TGTGCCAGCAGCCCGCGACAGGGGTTCAACAATGAGCAGTTCTTC
>TRBV5-1|TRBD1|-|TRBJ2-5
CASSLGGQVQETQYF
TGCGCCAGCAGCTTGGGGGGACAGGTCCAAGAGACCCAGTACTTC
>TRBV5-1|-|-|TRBJ2-1
CASSLKGQGEQFF
TGCGCCAGCAGCTTGAAAGGGCAGGGTGAGCAGTTCTTC
>TRBV5-1|-|-|TRBJ2-1
CASSLWRASGYNEQFF
TGCGCCAGCAGCTTGTGGAGAGCTAGTGGGTACAATGAGCAGTTCTTC
>TRBV10-3|-|few|TRBJ1-6
CAISESKVRVRNNSPLHF
TGTGCCATCAGTGAGTCGAAAGTCAGGGTGAGAAATAATTCACCCCTCCACTTT
>TRBV30|TRBD2|-|TRBJ2-6
CAWSVSLAGGGNSGANVLTF
TGTGCCTGGAGTGTAAGTCTAGCGGGAGGGGGAAACTCTGGGGCCAACGTCCTGACTTTC
>TRBV28|TRBD1|-|TRBJ1-1
CASSLPGQGADTEAFF
TGTGCCAGCAGTTTACCCGGACAGGGAGCGGACACTGAAGCTTTCTTT
>TRBV9|TRBD1|-|TRBJ1-2
CASSQTGALVGYTF
TGTGCCAGCAGCCAGACAGGGGCATTAGTTGGCTACACCTTC
>TRBV5-6|TRBD1|-|TRBJ2-1
CASSYPGQGAYNEQFF
TGTGCCAGCAGCTACCCGGGACAGGGGGCGTACAATGAGCAGTTCTTC
>TRBV27|TRBD1|-|TRBJ2-7
CASSLLDRGYEQYF
TGTGCCAGCAGTTTACTGGACAGGGGTTACGAGCAGTACTTC
>TRBV28|TRBD2|-|TRBJ2-7
CASRATGTSGGDSYEQYF
TGTGCCAGCAGGGCAACCGGGACTAGCGGGGGTGATTCCTACGAGCAGTACTTC
>TRBV24-1|TRBD2|-|TRBJ2-7
CATSAGLAGSYEQYF
TGTGCCACCAGTGCCGGACTAGCGGGATCCTACGAGCAGTACTTC
>TRBV2|TRBD2|-|TRBJ2-3
CASSVGTSGRKDTQYF
TGTGCCAGCAGTGTCGGGACTAGCGGGAGAAAAGATACGCAGTATTTT